This T cell receptor beta chain derives from a study of T cells in Graves' hyperthyroidism and ophthalmopathy. This clonotype came up many times. Its target is not known. This CDR3 is 12 amino acids long. CDR1 is PRHDT, CDR2 FYEKMQ, per germline (reference sequence). Trimming took off 3 bases at V and 1 base at J, with 4 bases between the two ends. Participants, patients aged 18 to 65, had newly diagnosed hyperthyroidism with a duration under 2 months. Each diagnosis drew on symptoms, thyroxine, TRAb, thyroid ultrasound and orbital computed tomography findings. Study-wide results and limits: In the blood, most expanded thyroid clonotypes above 0.001 appeared as well.

RNA transcripts provided the source from which TCR beta CDR3 regions were amplified. A first-round RT-PCR of the TCR CDR3 used the HTBI primer set. TCRdb re-called the multiplex PCR reads with MiXCR, one entry per CDR3 protein. The data show roughly 700,000 distinct CDR3 sequences, 35% seen once. Sequencing was done on a sample of blood. The receptor was derived from a woman in her thirties or forties with Graves' hyperthyroidism. This chain connects TRBV13 to TRBJ2-7; D uncertain. The CDR3 protein is CASSFQSYEQYF. The CDR3 DNA sequence: TGTGCCAGCAGCTTCCAATCCTACGAGCAGTACTTC.